This T cell receptor (beta chain) was identified in a study of early T cells in non-severe SARS-CoV-2 infection. Study information: Sequencing used unsorted whole-blood bulk RNA, so chains lack pairing.

Trimming took off 1 base at V and 2 bases at J, with 6 bases between the two ends. The CDR3 totals 14 residues. Germline CDR1 is SGHDN and CDR2 is FVKESK. Whole-study findings and limits: Using VDJdb, the matching emphasized anti-spike CD8 responses while missing private and CD4 specificities.

This clonotype was counted many times. The target antigen is unknown. Separate cDNA molecules each had unique molecular identifiers attached to them. One entry per CDR3 protein, called by TCRdb with MiXCR from the 5' RACE reads. This table holds approximately 70,000 distinct CDR3 sequences, more than 9.5% found once. The source is an adult who was a healthcare worker with PCR-confirmed SARS-CoV-2 infection or an uninfected control (not recorded which). Source: whole blood, taken at baseline. The V gene is TRBV14, the J gene TRBJ1-5; D remains ambiguous. The CDR3 DNA follows: TGTGCCAGCAGCCAAGGGATGGGCAATCAGCCCCAGCATTTT. Its translation: CASSQGMGNQPQHF.